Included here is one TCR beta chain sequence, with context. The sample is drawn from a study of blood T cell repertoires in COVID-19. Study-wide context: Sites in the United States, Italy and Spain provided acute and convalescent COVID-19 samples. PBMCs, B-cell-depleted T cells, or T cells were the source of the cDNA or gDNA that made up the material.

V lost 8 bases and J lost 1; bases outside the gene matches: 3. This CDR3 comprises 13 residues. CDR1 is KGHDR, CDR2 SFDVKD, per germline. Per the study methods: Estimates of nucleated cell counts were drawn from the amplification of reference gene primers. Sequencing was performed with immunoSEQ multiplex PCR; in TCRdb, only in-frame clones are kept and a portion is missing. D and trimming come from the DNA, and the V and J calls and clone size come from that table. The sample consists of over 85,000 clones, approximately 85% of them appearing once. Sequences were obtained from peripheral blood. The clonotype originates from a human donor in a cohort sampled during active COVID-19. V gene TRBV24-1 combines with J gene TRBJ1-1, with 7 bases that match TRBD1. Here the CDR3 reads CATTQGGNTEAFF. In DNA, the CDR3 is TGTGCCACCACCCAGGGGGGGAACACTGAAGCTTTCTTT.